These 21 T cell receptor beta chains originate from one sample sequenced in a study of identical twins. TCRdb reanalysed the 5' RACE reads using MiXCR and keeps one entry per CDR3 protein. The sample has 350,000 to 400,000 distinct CDR3 sequences, approximately 10% seen once; the top ten hold about 8.1%. Material for sequencing was naive T cells sorted from blood. These receptors were taken from a woman aged 50 to 65 in good health.

The rearrangement uses TRBV11-3 and TRBJ2-1; 8 bases match TRBD2. The CDR3 contains 16 residues. With V trimmed by 1 base and J by 3 bases, 5 bases remained unmatched. Per the germline V gene, CDR1 is SGHNT and CDR2 is YENEEA. The CDR3 reads CASSLVWAGGYNEQFF. DNA for the CDR3: TGTGCCAGCAGCTTAGTTTGGGCGGGAGGCTACAATGAGCAGTTCTTC.

This chain links TRBV5-6 with TRBJ2-1, with D unresolved. From germline, CDR1 is SGHDT and CDR2 YYEEEE. The CDR3 is made up of 11 amino acids. V was pared by 6 bases and J by 10 bases, with 11 bases between. In DNA form, the CDR3 reads TGTGCCAGCAAAACCCACGGCGAGCAGTTCTTC. Protein: CASKTHGEQFF.

The rearrangement uses TRBV3-1 and TRBJ2-2; a weak D match, TRBD2 (5 bases). Trimming stripped 1 base from V and 2 bases from J, with 8 bases between. Germline V lookup: CDR1 LGHDT, CDR2 YNNKEL (reference sequence). This CDR3 is 15 amino acids long. The CDR3 region has the DNA TGTGCCAGCAGCCAAGGCGGGTCTAACACCGGGGAGCTGTTTTTT. Translated: CASSQGGSNTGELFF.

This chain links TRBV11-2 with TRBJ1-1, with TRBD1 matching 7 bases. The germline V gene encodes CDR1 SGHAT and CDR2 FQNNGV. V shed 1 base and J 3 bases; nucleotides not matched to a gene: 8. This CDR3 has 16 residues. CDR3 DNA sequence: TGTGCCAGCAGCTTAGGCCGACAGGGACCGGACACTGAAGCTTTCTTT. Its translation: CASSLGRQGPDTEAFF.

This chain links TRBV2 with TRBJ2-1; TRBD2 matches at 7 bases. After removal of 4 bases from V and 8 bases from J, the junction contained 8 bases not matched to a gene. This CDR3 is 14 amino acids long. The germline CDR1 and CDR2 sequences are SNHLY and FYNNEI. CDR3 region: CASSARGGGDEQFF. The CDR3 coding sequence is TGTGCCAGCAGTGCAAGGGGTGGGGGGGATGAGCAGTTCTTC.

This clonotype was detected only a few times. The chain carries TRBV19 and TRBJ2-5; 8 nucleotides align to TRBD2. Germline V gives CDR1 LNHDA, CDR2 SQIVND (reference sequence). V gave up 4 bases and J gave up 5 bases; unmatched junction bases: 9. The length of the CDR3 is 15 residues. The CDR3 protein is CASSTQAGEGETQYF. The CDR3 DNA is TGTGCCAGTAGTACCCAAGCGGGAGAGGGGGAGACCCAGTACTTC. Full variable domain (remainder filled in from reference TRBV19 and TRBJ2-5): DGGITQSPKYLFRKEGQNVTLSCEQNLNHDAMYWYRQDPGQGLRLIYYSQIVNDFQKGDIAEGYSVSREKKESFPLTVTSAQKNPTAFYLCASSTQAGEGETQYFGPGTRLLVL.

V is TRBV6-6 and J is TRBJ2-1; 9 bases fit TRBD2. Trimming cost V 2 bases and J 6 bases; bases outside gene matches: 17. The CDR3 length is 19 residues. Germline CDR1 and CDR2: MNHNY and SVGAGI (reference sequence). The CDR3, as DNA: TGTGCCAGCAGTTACAGCGGGGTTAGCGGGAGCTCCCCCACCAATGAGCAGTTCTTC. Encoded protein: CASSYSGVSGSSPTNEQFF.

The gene calls are TRBV29-1 and TRBJ1-1, with D possibly matching TRBD1 (5 bases). Looked up from germline, CDR1 is SQVTM and CDR2 is ANQGSEA. The CDR3 extends over 14 amino acids. The V and J ends lost 4 bases and 1 base respectively, with 13 bases between them. The CDR3: CSVGAGRSNTEAFF. The CDR3 DNA follows: TGCAGCGTTGGGGCAGGGCGCTCGAACACTGAAGCTTTCTTT.

This clonotype was counted ten times or more. The chain recombines TRBV15 with TRBJ2-1; 14 bases are a match to TRBD2. J gave up 8 bases and V 1 base, and 1 base lay outside the gene matches. The CDR3 is 15 residues long. Germline lookup yields CDR1 LNHNV and CDR2 YYDKDF (reference sequence). The CDR3 here is CATSRGGLAGDEQFF. CDR3 coding DNA: TGTGCCACCAGCAGAGGGGGACTAGCGGGAGATGAGCAGTTCTTC.

This clonotype was seen more than once but under ten times. The genes are TRBV4-1 and TRBJ2-1, with D hard to call. Trimming stripped 0 bases from V and 7 bases from J, with 7 bases between. This CDR3 has 13 residues. Germline V gene lookup returns CDR1 MGHRA and CDR2 YSYEKL. The CDR3 sequence: CASSQETLNEQFF. The CDR3 DNA sequence: TGCGCCAGCAGCCAAGAGACCTTAAATGAGCAGTTCTTC.

This clonotype came up a few times. This chain uses TRBV12-3 or TRBV12-4 with TRBJ2-1; unclear D gene. Trimming shortened V by 7 bases and J by 6 bases, and 10 bases separated the two germline ends. CDR3 size: 12 residues. The CDR3 DNA sequence: TGTGCCAGCATGGAGAGAGTCAATGAGCAGTTCTTC. This sequence encodes CASMERVNEQFF.

At least ten counts were recorded for this clonotype. This chain uses TRBV5-1 with TRBJ2-1; tentatively, D is TRBD2 (5 bases). CDR1 is SGHRS and CDR2 is YFSETQ in the germline V gene. The CDR3 has 15 residues. Trimming removed 0 bases at V and 5 bases at J, with 12 bases between. CDR3 DNA sequence: TGCGCCAGCAGCTTGGAACCTAGCAGTGACAATGAGCAGTTCTTC. This sequence encodes CASSLEPSSDNEQFF.

The V gene is TRBV29-1, the J gene TRBJ2-5; D may be TRBD1 (5 bases). Germline loops: CDR1 SQVTM, CDR2 ANQGSEA. The CDR3 runs 13 residues. The germline V and J ends were trimmed by 6 bases and 0 bases, with 11 bases remaining between them. CDR3: CSVQTGYQETQYF. The CDR3 DNA reads as TGCAGCGTCCAAACAGGCTACCAAGAGACCCAGTACTTC.

The chain is built from TRBV24-1 and TRBJ1-5; D is perhaps TRBD1 (6 bases). Between the trimmed V and J ends, which lost 2 bases and 3 bases, there was a span of 7 bases. Germline loops: CDR1 KGHDR, CDR2 SFDVKD. CDR3 length equals 14 residues. CDR3 DNA sequence: TGTGCCACCAGTGATTCAGGGGACAATCAGCCCCAGCATTTT. The encoded protein is CATSDSGDNQPQHF.

This clonotype was recorded at least ten times. J is TRBJ1-2 and V is TRBV24-1, with D tentatively TRBD1 (5 bases). CDR1 and CDR2 from the germline V gene are KGHDR and SFDVKD. Trimming pared 5 bases from V and 0 bases from J, leaving 18 bases between. This CDR3 is 17 amino acids long. CDR3 bases: TGTGCCACCAGTGCCCGTCCCGGGACTGAAGCTAACTATGGCTACACCTTC. It encodes CATSARPGTEANYGYTF.

The chain carries TRBV6-5 and TRBJ2-3, with D uncertain. CDR3 length equals 15 residues. Trimming left V 0 bases short and J 2 bases short, with 9 bases between. Germline-derived CDR1 and CDR2 are MNHEY and SVGAGI. The CDR3 loop reads CASSYSELNTDTQYF. The CDR3 DNA is TGTGCCAGCAGTTACTCTGAGCTAAACACAGATACGCAGTATTTT.

V usage is TRBV3-1 and J usage is TRBJ2-4; 10 positions match TRBD2. In germline, CDR1 is LGHDT, CDR2 YNNKEL (reference sequence). The CDR3 is 16 residues long. The ends lost 3 bases at V and 5 bases at J; junction bases unmatched: 7. The CDR3: CASSHLAGETQNIQYF. The DNA of the CDR3 is TGTGCCAGCAGCCACCTAGCGGGAGAGACCCAAAACATTCAGTACTTC.

As for this clonotype: A much larger clone differs by one base, so this may be a read error. V gene TRBV4-1 combines with J gene TRBJ2-3; perhaps TRBD2 as D (5 bases). Germline lookup yields CDR1 MGHRA and CDR2 YSYEKL. CDR3 length: 13 residues. The chain's CDR3 is CASSQPMGDTRYF. CDR3 bases: TGCGCCAGCAGCCAGCCAATGGGAGATACGCGGTATTTT.

This clonotype was recorded many times. The chain has TRBV6-5 and TRBJ1-1; no reliable D call. CDR3 length: 12 residues. Trimming removed 4 bases at V and 6 bases at J, with 9 bases between. CDR1 and CDR2 from the germline V gene are MNHEY and SVGAGI. CDR3 coding DNA: TGTGCCAGCAGTTCGGGGATTGCTGAAGCTTTCTTT. It encodes CASSSGIAEAFF.

This sequence joins TRBV9 and TRBJ2-4, with 7 bases that match TRBD2. Germline V gene sequence: CDR1 SGDLS, CDR2 YYNGEE. The CDR3 extends over 12 amino acids. Unmatched junction bases numbered 5, after V lost 3 bases and J lost 11 bases. The CDR3 region has the DNA TGTGCCAGCAGCGCGTACGGGGGGTTTCAGTACTTC. Its translation is CASSAYGGFQYF.

V and J are TRBV29-1 and TRBJ2-5, with D possibly matching TRBD1 (5 bases). This CDR3 contains 15 residues. Per germline, CDR1 SQVTM and CDR2 ANQGSEA. Deletions cut 4 bases from V and 2 bases from J, with 17 bases between. This chain's CDR3 is CSVVFDRTKQETQYF. The CDR3 nucleotides are TGCAGCGTTGTGTTTGACAGAACAAAGCAAGAGACCCAGTACTTC.